Below are 13 T cell receptor beta chains sequenced from a single sample in a study of blood T cell repertoires in COVID-19. Method: immunoSEQ multiplex PCR; TCRdb's copy keeps in-frame clones and lacks some. The data show over 250,000 clones, more than 70% seen once. The sequencing input was PBMCs or T cells enriched from blood (not recorded which). The receptor source for this set is a woman aged 55-69 years in a cohort exposed to, infected with or recovered from COVID-19 (not recorded which).

V gene TRBV24-1 combines with J gene TRBJ1-1; the D gene is possibly TRBD1 (5 bases). Germline V gene sequence: CDR1 KGHDR, CDR2 SFDVKD. V was shortened by 2 bases and J by 6 bases, with 15 bases between the two germline ends. The CDR3 totals 15 residues. The CDR3 DNA is TGTGCCACCAGTGATTCTAGACAGCTTCTGGCTGAAGCTTTCTTT. Protein: CATSDSRQLLAEAFF.

The gene calls are TRBV9 and TRBJ1-1; D not resolved. CDR1 is SGDLS and CDR2 is YYNGEE in the germline V gene. Trimming removed 0 bases at V and 5 bases at J, with 11 bases between. This CDR3 has 14 amino acids. CDR3 region: CASSVAAFNTEAFF. As DNA, the CDR3 is TGTGCCAGCAGCGTAGCCGCGTTTAATACTGAAGCTTTCTTT.

The chain uses TRBV30 and TRBJ1-6; 12 bases are a match to TRBD1. Unmatched junction bases numbered 9, after V lost 3 bases and J lost 15 bases. CDR1 is GTSNPN, CDR2 SVGIG, per germline (reference sequence). The CDR3 has 14 amino acids. DNA for the CDR3: TGTGCCTGGAGGAGGGACAGGGGGCGCGAGGTCCTCCACTTT. It specifies CAWRRDRGREVLHF.

The genes are TRBV7-3 and TRBJ2-2; TRBD2 aligns across 14 bases. The J segment lost 7 bases and the V segment lost 5 bases, leaving 12 bases of the junction unmatched. Per germline, CDR1 SGHTA and CDR2 FQGTGA. CDR3 size: 18 residues. This CDR3 is CASSASGTSGRKGGELFF. The CDR3 DNA reads as TGTGCCAGCAGCGCCTCCGGGACTAGCGGGAGAAAAGGCGGGGAGCTGTTTTTT.

The chain is built from TRBV9 and TRBJ2-7, with D perhaps matching TRBD1 (6 bases). There are 15 residues in the CDR3. The germline gives CDR1 SGDLS, CDR2 YYNGEE. The V gene lost 3 bases and the J gene lost 7 bases, with 20 bases spanning the gap. Here the CDR3 reads CASSGTGTPPGEQYF. The CDR3 DNA follows: TGTGCCAGCAGCGGCACAGGGACCCCCCCCGGGGAGCAGTACTTC.

The J gene is TRBJ1-5, the V gene TRBV19, with 7 nucleotides matching TRBD1. Germline V gene lookup returns CDR1 LNHDA and CDR2 SQIVND (reference sequence). Trimming at V came to 2 bases and at J to 2 bases, leaving 3 bases not matched to a gene. This CDR3 is built from 15 residues. The CDR3: CASSILQGGNQPQHF. The CDR3 nucleotides are TGTGCCAGTAGTATATTGCAGGGGGGCAATCAGCCCCAGCATTTT.

The chain joins TRBV30 to TRBJ2-2, with D possibly TRBD1 on 6 matching bases. In germline, CDR1 is GTSNPN, CDR2 SVGIG (reference sequence). Deletions cut 5 bases from V and 1 base from J, with 11 bases between. The CDR3 spans 14 residues. The CDR3 reads CAWFDRRNTGELFF. CDR3 coding DNA: TGTGCCTGGTTCGACAGGAGGAACACCGGGGAGCTGTTTTTT.

This rearrangement joins TRBV24-1 to TRBJ2-3, with D possibly matching TRBD1 (7 bases). CDR3 length: 15 residues. CDR1 and CDR2 (germline): KGHDR, SFDVKD. Trimming took 4 bases from V and 4 from J, leaving 14 bases between them. CDR3 coding DNA: TGTGCCACCAGTGAATCGGACAGGAGGGCAGATACGCAGTATTTT. Amino acids: CATSESDRRADTQYF.

The rearrangement joins TRBV3-1 (or the pseudogene TRBV3-2) to TRBJ2-3; D is undetermined. The germline V and J ends were trimmed by 5 bases and 2 bases, with 8 bases remaining between them. Germline lookup yields CDR1 LGHDT and CDR2 YNNKEL (reference sequence). The CDR3 has 13 amino acids. The DNA for the CDR3 is TGTGCCAGCAGCACCACTTACACAGATACGCAGTATTTT. Translating gives CASSTTYTDTQYF.

V is TRBV30 and J is TRBJ1-1; D gene unclear. V was shortened by 3 bases and J by 1 base, with 9 bases between the two germline ends. There are 13 residues in the CDR3. Germline loops: CDR1 GTSNPN, CDR2 SVGIG (reference sequence). DNA for the CDR3: TGTGCCTGGAGCTCCGGGGAGAACACTGAAGCTTTCTTT. As protein: CAWSSGENTEAFF.

This clone has more than one count but fewer than ten. The rearrangement joins TRBV6-1 to TRBJ1-2; D is uncertain. Germline V CDR1 and CDR2: MNHNS, SASEGT. V was cut by 3 bases and J by 4 bases, with 12 bases left in between. The CDR3 sequence is 14 residues long. The CDR3 region is CASSEAAVSYGYTF. CDR3 sequence (DNA): TGTGCCAGCAGTGAGGCTGCAGTATCCTATGGCTACACCTTC.

The V and J genes are TRBV15 and TRBJ2-6, with 10 bases lining up with TRBD2. This CDR3 has 18 amino acids. Germline V gene sequence: CDR1 LNHNV, CDR2 YYDKDF (reference sequence). V shed 1 base and J 2 bases; nucleotides not matched to a gene: 5. CDR3 protein: CATSRGLAGVAGANVLTF. The DNA for the CDR3 is TGTGCCACCAGCAGAGGGCTAGCGGGAGTAGCTGGGGCCAACGTCCTGACTTTC. Using reference TRBV15 and TRBJ2-6 for the parts outside the CDR3, the full variable domain is DAMVIQNPRYQVTQFGKPVTLSCSQTLNHNVMYWYQQKSSQAPKLLFHYYDKDFNNEADTPDNFQSRRPNTSFCFLDIRSPGLGDTAMYLCATSRGLAGVAGANVLTFGAGSRLTVL.

J is TRBJ2-7 and V is TRBV5-1, with TRBD1 matching over 7 bases. Trimming removed 4 bases from V and 2 bases from J; junction bases left unmatched: 6. Germline lookup yields CDR1 SGHRS and CDR2 YFSETQ. This CDR3 contains 14 residues. The CDR3 spells CASSQQGQTYEQYF. The CDR3 DNA reads TGCGCCAGCAGCCAACAGGGGCAAACCTACGAGCAGTACTTC.